One TCR beta chain is described in this entry. The data were taken from a study of post-analysis software for immune sequencing data. The V and J ends lost 3 bases and 2 bases respectively, with 8 bases between them. Germline V gives CDR1 DFQATT, CDR2 SNEGSKA (reference sequence). This CDR3 contains 13 residues. Unique molecular identifiers were built into the TCR beta cDNA libraries. Using its own MiXCR run on the PCR reads, TCRdb lists one record per CDR3 protein. The sample has 150,000 to 200,000 distinct CDR3 sequences, under 40% seen once; the top ten hold 25% to 30%. The sample was blood, taken after autologous hematopoietic stem cell transplantation. The V call is TRBV20-1, the J call TRBJ1-3; D remains ambiguous. This TCR derives from a girl between 10 and 17 years old with multiple sclerosis. The CDR3 DNA follows: TGCAGTGCTAGTACGGGTACTGGAAACACCATATATTTT. Translation: CSASTGTGNTIYF.